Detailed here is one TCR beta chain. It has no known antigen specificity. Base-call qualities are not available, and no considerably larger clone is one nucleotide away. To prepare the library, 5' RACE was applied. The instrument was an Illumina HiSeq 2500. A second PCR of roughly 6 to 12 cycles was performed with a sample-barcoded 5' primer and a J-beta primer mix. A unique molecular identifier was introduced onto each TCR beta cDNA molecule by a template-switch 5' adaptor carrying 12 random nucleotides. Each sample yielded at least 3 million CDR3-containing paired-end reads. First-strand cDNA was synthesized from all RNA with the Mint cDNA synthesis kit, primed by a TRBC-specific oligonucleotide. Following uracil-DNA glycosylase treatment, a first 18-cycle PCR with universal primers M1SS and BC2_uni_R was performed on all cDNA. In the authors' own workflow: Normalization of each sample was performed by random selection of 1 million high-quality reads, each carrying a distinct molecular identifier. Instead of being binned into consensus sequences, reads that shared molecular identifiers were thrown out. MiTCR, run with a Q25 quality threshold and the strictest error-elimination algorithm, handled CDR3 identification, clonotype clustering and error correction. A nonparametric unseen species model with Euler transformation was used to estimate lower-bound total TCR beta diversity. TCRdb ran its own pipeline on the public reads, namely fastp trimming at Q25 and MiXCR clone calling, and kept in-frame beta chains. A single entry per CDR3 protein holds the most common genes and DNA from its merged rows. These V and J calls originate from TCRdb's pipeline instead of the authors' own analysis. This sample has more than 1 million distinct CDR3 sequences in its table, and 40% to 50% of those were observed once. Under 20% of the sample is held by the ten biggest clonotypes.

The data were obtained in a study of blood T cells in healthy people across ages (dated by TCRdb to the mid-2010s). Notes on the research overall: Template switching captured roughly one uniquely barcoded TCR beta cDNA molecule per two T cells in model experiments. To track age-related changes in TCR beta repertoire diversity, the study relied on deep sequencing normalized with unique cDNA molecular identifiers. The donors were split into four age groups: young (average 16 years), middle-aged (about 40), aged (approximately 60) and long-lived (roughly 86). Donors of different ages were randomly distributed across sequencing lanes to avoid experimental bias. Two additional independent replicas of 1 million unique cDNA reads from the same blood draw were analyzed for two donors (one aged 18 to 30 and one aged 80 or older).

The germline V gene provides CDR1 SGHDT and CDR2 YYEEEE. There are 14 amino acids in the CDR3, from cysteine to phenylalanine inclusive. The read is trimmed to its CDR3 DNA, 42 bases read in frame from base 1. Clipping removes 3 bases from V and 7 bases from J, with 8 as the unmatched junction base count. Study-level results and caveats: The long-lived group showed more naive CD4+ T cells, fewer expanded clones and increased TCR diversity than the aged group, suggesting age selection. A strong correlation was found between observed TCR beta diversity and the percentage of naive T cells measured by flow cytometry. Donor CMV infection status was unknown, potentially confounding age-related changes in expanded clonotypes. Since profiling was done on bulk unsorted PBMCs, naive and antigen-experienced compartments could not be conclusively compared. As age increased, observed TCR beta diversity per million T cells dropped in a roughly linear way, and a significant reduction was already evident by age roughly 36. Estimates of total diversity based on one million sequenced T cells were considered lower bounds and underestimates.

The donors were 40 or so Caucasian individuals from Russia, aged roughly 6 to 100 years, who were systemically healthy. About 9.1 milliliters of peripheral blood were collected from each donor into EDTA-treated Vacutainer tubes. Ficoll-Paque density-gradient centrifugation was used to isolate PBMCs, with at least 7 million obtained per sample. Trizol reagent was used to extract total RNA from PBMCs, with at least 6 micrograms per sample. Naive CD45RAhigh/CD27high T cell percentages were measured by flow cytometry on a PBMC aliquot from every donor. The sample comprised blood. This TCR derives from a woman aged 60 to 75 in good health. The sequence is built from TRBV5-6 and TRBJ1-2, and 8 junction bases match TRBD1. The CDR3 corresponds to CASSSGVTGVGYTF. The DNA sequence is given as TGTGCCAGCAGCTCTGGCGTGACAGGGGTTGGCTACACCTTC.